A selection of T cell receptor beta chains follows, all from one sample in a study of T cells in localized non-small cell lung cancer. Assay used: immunoSEQ multiplex PCR; TCRdb lists only in-frame clones, some missing. The data contain approximately 30,000 clones, just over 85% of them singletons. The material sequenced was peripheral blood, taken before any cancer treatment. The receptors derive from a male donor older than 55 with stage III lung adenocarcinoma. The CDR3 runs from the conserved cysteine through the conserved F or W. D genes are given only for firm matches. Rows may omit the clone size; those that give it use once, few, many or a size class.

clone size: -; V gene: TRBV5-4; CDR3 length: 13; J gene: TRBJ1-1; D gene: -; CDR3 DNA: TGTGCCAGCAGCGTGCCGGGACCGACTGAAGCTTTCTTT; CDR3 protein: CASSVPGPTEAFF
clone size: -; V gene: TRBV2; CDR3 length: 14; J gene: TRBJ1-1; D gene: -; CDR3 DNA: TGTGCCAGCAGTGAGAGTCAGGGGTTCACTGAAGCTTTCTTT; CDR3 protein: CASSESQGFTEAFF
clone size: -; V gene: TRBV19; CDR3 length: 13; J gene: TRBJ2-1; D gene: -; CDR3 DNA: TGTGCCAGTAGTATCCGGGGGAACAATGAGCAGTTCTTC; CDR3 protein: CASSIRGNNEQFF
clone size: -; V gene: TRBV7-2; CDR3 length: 19; J gene: TRBJ2-5; D gene: TRBD1; CDR3 DNA: TGTGCCAGCAGCCCCCATAGAGGTCAGGGATGGACAGGGCAAGAGACCCAGTACTTC; CDR3 protein: CASSPHRGQGWTGQETQYF
clone size: -; V gene: TRBV18; CDR3 length: 14; J gene: TRBJ1-3; D gene: -; CDR3 DNA: TGTGCCAGCTCACCACAGGAGGCTGGAAACACCATATATTTT; CDR3 protein: CASSPQEAGNTIYF
clone size: once; V gene: TRBV10-2; CDR3 length: 17; J gene: TRBJ2-1; D gene: TRBD2; CDR3 DNA: TGCGCCAGCAGTACCGGACTAGCGGGAAACCCTTACAATGAGCAGTTCTTC; CDR3 protein: CASSTGLAGNPYNEQFF
clone size: -; V gene: TRBV11-3; CDR3 length: 15; J gene: TRBJ2-7; D gene: -; CDR3 DNA: TGTGCCAGCAGCTTAGGGGCTAGCGATTACTACGAGCAGTACTTC; CDR3 protein: CASSLGASDYYEQYF
clone size: -; V gene: TRBV10-1; CDR3 length: 14; J gene: TRBJ2-5; D gene: -; CDR3 DNA: TGCGCCAGCAGTGAGGGGGCTCGGGGAGAGACCCAGTACTTC; CDR3 protein: CASSEGARGETQYF
clone size: -; V gene: TRBV19; CDR3 length: 15; J gene: TRBJ2-7; D gene: TRBD1; CDR3 DNA: TGTGCCAGTAGTATTAAGGGACAGAGTTACTACGAGCAGTACTTC; CDR3 protein: CASSIKGQSYYEQYF
clone size: -; V gene: TRBV7-6; CDR3 length: 15; J gene: TRBJ1-6; D gene: TRBD1; CDR3 DNA: TGTGCCAGCAGCTTGGATGGGACAGGGGCATCACCCCTCCACTTT; CDR3 protein: CASSLDGTGASPLHF
clone size: -; V gene: TRBV5-1; CDR3 length: 18; J gene: TRBJ2-1; D gene: TRBD2; CDR3 DNA: TGCGCCAGCAGCTTGAGATCTTTGACTAGCGGCACCTACAATGAGCAGTTCTTC; CDR3 protein: CASSLRSLTSGTYNEQFF
clone size: -; V gene: TRBV30; CDR3 length: 15; J gene: TRBJ2-7; D gene: TRBD1; CDR3 DNA: TGTGCCTGGAGCCGCGGACAGGGCGACTCCTACGAGCAGTACTTC; CDR3 protein: CAWSRGQGDSYEQYF
clone size: -; V gene: TRBV7-8; CDR3 length: 16; J gene: TRBJ1-2; D gene: TRBD1; CDR3 DNA: TGTGCCAGCAGGCGATTGGGACAGGGGGCTAACTATGGCTACACCTTC; CDR3 protein: CASRRLGQGANYGYTF
clone size: once; V gene: TRBV6-4; CDR3 length: 13; J gene: TRBJ2-1; D gene: -; CDR3 DNA: TGTGCCAGCAGTCTCGACTGGCTCGGGAAGCAGTTCTTC; CDR3 protein: CASSLDWLGKQFF
clone size: few; V gene: TRBV28; CDR3 length: 15; J gene: TRBJ2-7; D gene: TRBD2; CDR3 DNA: TGTGCCAGCGGAGTAGCGGGGGGGCCCTCCTACGAGCAGTACTTC; CDR3 protein: CASGVAGGPSYEQYF
clone size: -; V gene: TRBV28; CDR3 length: 15; J gene: TRBJ1-3; D gene: -; CDR3 DNA: TGTGCCAGTAAAGACTTGGCAGGGGTCGGAAACACCATATATTTT; CDR3 protein: CASKDLAGVGNTIYF
clone size: -; V gene: TRBV6-4; CDR3 length: 15; J gene: TRBJ1-2; D gene: TRBD1; CDR3 DNA: TGTGCCAGCAGACCAAACAGGGGGCGAGGCTATGGCTACACCTTC; CDR3 protein: CASRPNRGRGYGYTF
clone size: -; V gene: TRBV21-1; CDR3 length: 14; J gene: TRBJ2-5; D gene: -; CDR3 DNA: TGTGCCAGCAGCAAATTCGTAGGTCAAGAGACCCAGTACTTC; CDR3 protein: CASSKFVGQETQYF
clone size: once; V gene: TRBV5-6; CDR3 length: 15; J gene: TRBJ2-5; D gene: -; CDR3 DNA: TGTGCCAGCAGCTGGGGGGCTAGCGGACAAGAGACCCAGTACTTC; CDR3 protein: CASSWGASGQETQYF
clone size: -; V gene: TRBV6-5; CDR3 length: 14; J gene: TRBJ2-7; D gene: TRBD2; CDR3 DNA: TGTGCCAGAGATGAGTCAGCGGGAGACTACGAGCAGTACTTC; CDR3 protein: CARDESAGDYEQYF
clone size: -; V gene: TRBV30; CDR3 length: 16; J gene: TRBJ2-2; D gene: -; CDR3 DNA: TGTGCCTGGAGCCCCCTGGGGGTTCAAGGGGCCGGGGAGCTGTTTTTT; CDR3 protein: CAWSPLGVQGAGELFF
clone size: -; V gene: TRBV21-1; CDR3 length: 16; J gene: TRBJ2-1; D gene: -; CDR3 DNA: TGTGCCAGCAGTGACCTAGCCCTGAGCTCCTACAATGAGCAGTTCTTC; CDR3 protein: CASSDLALSSYNEQFF
clone size: -; V gene: TRBV10-1; CDR3 length: 13; J gene: TRBJ2-7; D gene: -; CDR3 DNA: TGCGCCAGCAGCCCGACAGTTTCCGGCGAGCAGTACTTC; CDR3 protein: CASSPTVSGEQYF
clone size: -; V gene: TRBV7-8; CDR3 length: 13; J gene: TRBJ2-7; D gene: -; CDR3 DNA: TGTGCCAGCACCCAGGGCCTCCTCCGCGAGCAGTACTTC; CDR3 protein: CASTQGLLREQYF
clone size: -; V gene: TRBV5-6; CDR3 length: 15; J gene: TRBJ2-1; D gene: TRBD2; CDR3 DNA: TGTGCCAGCAGCCTAAGGGACTATACCTACAATGAGCAGTTCTTC; CDR3 protein: CASSLRDYTYNEQFF
clone size: -; V gene: TRBV19; CDR3 length: 12; J gene: TRBJ2-1; D gene: -; CDR3 DNA: TGTGCCAGTAGTATTGATCGACATGAGCAGTTCTTC; CDR3 protein: CASSIDRHEQFF
clone size: -; V gene: TRBV6-5; CDR3 length: 13; J gene: TRBJ1-1; D gene: -; CDR3 DNA: TGTGCCAGCAGTAACGGGGTCAGGGACAAAGCTTTCTTT; CDR3 protein: CASSNGVRDKAFF
clone size: -; V gene: TRBV4-2; CDR3 length: 16; J gene: TRBJ1-3; D gene: -; CDR3 DNA: TGTGCCAGCAGCCAAGGGCAGACCTCCTCTGGAAACACCATATATTTT; CDR3 protein: CASSQGQTSSGNTIYF
clone size: once; V gene: TRBV15; CDR3 length: 15; J gene: TRBJ1-4; D gene: -; CDR3 DNA: TGTGCCACCAGCAGGGGTGAGGGGGGTTCGGAAAAACTGTTTTTT; CDR3 protein: CATSRGEGGSEKLFF
clone size: -; V gene: TRBV30; CDR3 length: 13; J gene: TRBJ1-5; D gene: -; CDR3 DNA: TGTGCCTGGAGTGTGCTGGGGGGACAGCCCCAGCATTTT; CDR3 protein: CAWSVLGGQPQHF
clone size: -; V gene: TRBV30; CDR3 length: 15; J gene: TRBJ1-2; D gene: -; CDR3 DNA: TGTGCCTGGAGTGTAACGGGACAAGGGTTCCATGGCTACACCTTC; CDR3 protein: CAWSVTGQGFHGYTF
clone size: -; V gene: TRBV5-1; CDR3 length: 13; J gene: TRBJ1-5; D gene: TRBD1; CDR3 DNA: TGCGCCAGCAGACGGGACAGTAATCAGCCCCAGCATTTT; CDR3 protein: CASRRDSNQPQHF
clone size: -; V gene: TRBV5-6; CDR3 length: 16; J gene: TRBJ2-5; D gene: -; CDR3 DNA: TGTGCCAGCAGCTCTTTAGGGGGGCGATTCCAAGAGACCCAGTACTTC; CDR3 protein: CASSSLGGRFQETQYF
clone size: -; V gene: TRBV29-1; CDR3 length: 12; J gene: TRBJ1-2; D gene: -; CDR3 DNA: TGCAGCGCACGGCCCTCGGGGGGTGGCTACACCTTC; CDR3 protein: CSARPSGGGYTF
clone size: -; V gene: TRBV4-1; CDR3 length: 19; J gene: TRBJ1-5; D gene: TRBD1; CDR3 DNA: TGCGCCAGCAGCCAACCACCTGGGGGACAGGGAAGCCAATATCAGCCCCAGCATTTT; CDR3 protein: CASSQPPGGQGSQYQPQHF
clone size: -; V gene: TRBV30; CDR3 length: 12; J gene: TRBJ2-1; D gene: -; CDR3 DNA: TGTGCCTGGAGTGTAGGCCACAATGAGCAGTTCTTC; CDR3 protein: CAWSVGHNEQFF
clone size: -; V gene: TRBV19; CDR3 length: 15; J gene: TRBJ2-1; D gene: TRBD2; CDR3 DNA: TGTGCCAGTAGTATAGATGCGGGAGGGCCGAATGAGCAGTTCTTC; CDR3 protein: CASSIDAGGPNEQFF
clone size: -; V gene: TRBV7-9; CDR3 length: 16; J gene: TRBJ2-5; D gene: -; CDR3 DNA: TGTGCCAGCAGCTTGGGGGCATCGACCTACCAAGAGACCCAGTACTTC; CDR3 protein: CASSLGASTYQETQYF
clone size: -; V gene: TRBV5-6; CDR3 length: 14; J gene: TRBJ2-7; D gene: -; CDR3 DNA: TGTGCCAGCAGCTTGGCCTTGACTATCCAGGAGCAGTACTTC; CDR3 protein: CASSLALTIQEQYF
clone size: -; V gene: TRBV5-6; CDR3 length: 15; J gene: TRBJ2-3; D gene: -; CDR3 DNA: TGTGCCAGCAACCGTGCCGTATCGGGCACAGATACGCAGTATTTT; CDR3 protein: CASNRAVSGTDTQYF
clone size: -; V gene: TRBV7-7; CDR3 length: 13; J gene: TRBJ2-7; D gene: -; CDR3 DNA: TGTGCTAGCAGCTTAGCACCGAGTTCCGAGCAGTACTTC; CDR3 protein: CASSLAPSSEQYF
clone size: -; V gene: TRBV10-3; CDR3 length: 13; J gene: TRBJ2-7; D gene: -; CDR3 DNA: TGTGCCATCACAAAAGACGGGACCCACGAGCAGTACTTC; CDR3 protein: CAITKDGTHEQYF
clone size: -; V gene: TRBV28; CDR3 length: 17; J gene: TRBJ2-1; D gene: TRBD2; CDR3 DNA: TGTGCCAGCAGTAGTTATAGCGGGGGGCCCTCCTACAATGAGCAGTTCTTC; CDR3 protein: CASSSYSGGPSYNEQFF
clone size: -; V gene: TRBV5-6; CDR3 length: 15; J gene: TRBJ2-2; D gene: -; CDR3 DNA: TGTGCCAGCCTTAAGGGGCCGGCGAACACCGGGGAGCTGTTTTTT; CDR3 protein: CASLKGPANTGELFF
clone size: -; V gene: TRBV5-1; CDR3 length: 14; J gene: TRBJ2-7; D gene: -; CDR3 DNA: TGCGCCAGCAGCTTGCTCGGACAAAACTACGAGCAGTACTTC; CDR3 protein: CASSLLGQNYEQYF
clone size: -; V gene: TRBV25-1; CDR3 length: 14; J gene: TRBJ1-6; D gene: -; CDR3 DNA: TGTGCCAGCAGACCCTACCCCACAGATTCACCCCTCCACTTT; CDR3 protein: CASRPYPTDSPLHF
clone size: once; V gene: TRBV7-3; CDR3 length: 13; J gene: TRBJ1-1; D gene: -; CDR3 DNA: TGTGCCAGCAGGTCCTTGAGGAACACTGAAGCTTTCTTT; CDR3 protein: CASRSLRNTEAFF
clone size: -; V gene: TRBV5-1; CDR3 length: 15; J gene: TRBJ1-5; D gene: -; CDR3 DNA: TGCGCCAGCAGCTTGGGACAGAGCCGCAATCAGCCCCAGCATTTT; CDR3 protein: CASSLGQSRNQPQHF
clone size: -; V gene: TRBV6-1; CDR3 length: 13; J gene: TRBJ2-1; D gene: TRBD1; CDR3 DNA: TGTGCCAGCAGTGTCAGGGGGAGCAATGAGCAGTTCTTC; CDR3 protein: CASSVRGSNEQFF
clone size: -; V gene: TRBV6-1; CDR3 length: 15; J gene: TRBJ1-3; D gene: -; CDR3 DNA: TGTGCCAGCAGTGTGGGCAGGGGAGGTGGAAACACCATATATTTT; CDR3 protein: CASSVGRGGGNTIYF
clone size: few; V gene: TRBV7-2; CDR3 length: 14; J gene: TRBJ1-2; D gene: TRBD1; CDR3 DNA: TGTGCCAGCAGCTCTTCAGGGGGGATCTATGGCTACACCTTC; CDR3 protein: CASSSSGGIYGYTF
clone size: -; V gene: TRBV11-2; CDR3 length: 15; J gene: TRBJ2-2; D gene: -; CDR3 DNA: TGTGCCAGCAGCTCTCCGGGACCGCTTTCCGGGGAGCTGTTTTTT; CDR3 protein: CASSSPGPLSGELFF
clone size: -; V gene: TRBV5-5; CDR3 length: 13; J gene: TRBJ1-2; D gene: TRBD1; CDR3 DNA: TGTGCCAGCAGCCGAGACAGGGGCTATGGCTACACCTTC; CDR3 protein: CASSRDRGYGYTF
clone size: -; V gene: TRBV11-2; CDR3 length: 13; J gene: TRBJ1-1; D gene: -; CDR3 DNA: TGTGCCAGCATAGGACGGCGGGGCACTGAAGCTTTCTTT; CDR3 protein: CASIGRRGTEAFF
clone size: -; V gene: TRBV7-2; CDR3 length: 16; J gene: TRBJ2-1; D gene: TRBD2; CDR3 DNA: TGTGCCAGCAGCTTAGTGGCGGGGGGCTCTAGCAATGAGCAGTTCTTC; CDR3 protein: CASSLVAGGSSNEQFF
clone size: -; V gene: TRBV28; CDR3 length: 12; J gene: TRBJ2-3; D gene: -; CDR3 DNA: TGTGCCAGCAGTTTACAGTATGATACGCAGTATTTT; CDR3 protein: CASSLQYDTQYF
clone size: -; V gene: TRBV4-1; CDR3 length: 15; J gene: TRBJ2-1; D gene: TRBD2; CDR3 DNA: TGCGCCAGCAGCCAAGAGCCTAGCGGGGGGAATGAGCAGTTCTTC; CDR3 protein: CASSQEPSGGNEQFF
clone size: -; V gene: TRBV30; CDR3 length: 12; J gene: TRBJ1-2; D gene: TRBD1; CDR3 DNA: TGTGCCTGGGCCAGACAGGGGAATGGCTACACCTTC; CDR3 protein: CAWARQGNGYTF